The sequence of this T cell receptor beta chain was determined in a study of CD8+ T cells in alopecia areata. Study as a whole: Those treated were given oral tofacitinib at 5 to 10 mg twice daily. Overall study results and limits: On tofacitinib, scalp clonality and expanded CD8+ clones among top 100 fell significantly. There were many expanded lesional clones persisting in scalp and blood during tofacitinib.

In the case of this clone: The antigen remains unidentified.

RNA, once extracted, was reverse transcribed into cDNA for use as the sequencing template. Some clones are missing from TCRdb's copy, which holds only in-frame ones; the method was immunoSEQ multiplex PCR. In the table there are under 250,000 clones, approximately 67% of which are singletons. CDR1 and CDR2 (germline): SGHDN, FVKESK. Trimming pared 2 bases from V and 0 bases from J, leaving 9 bases between. The CDR3 loop spans 15 amino acids. The treatment here: oral pan-JAK inhibitor, 5-10 mg twice daily. This TCR derives from a human donor with alopecia areata. This sequence joins TRBV14 and TRBJ2-3; D remains ambiguous. Sequenced material: CD4+ T cells sorted from blood, taken between weeks 43 and 45, from a patient treated with tofacitinib. The chain's CDR3 is CASSQRQPSTDTQYF. The CDR3 nucleotides are TGTGCCAGCAGCCAACGCCAACCTAGCACAGATACGCAGTATTTT.